Listed here are 6 T cell receptor beta chains from one sample, sequenced in a study of cytomegalovirus exposure and HLA in healthy donors. The PCR ran on 60 Vbeta and 13 Jbeta primers. Measured with immunoSEQ multiplex PCR; TCRdb has only the in-frame clones, and not every one. The sample has about 130,000 clones; 82% are singletons. The sequenced sample was PBMCs. Every receptor here comes from a boy younger than 18 in good health and CMV-seronegative.

J is TRBJ2-3 and V is TRBV10-3; 7 bases align to TRBD1. Germline CDR1 reads ENHRY; CDR2 reads SYGVKD. J gave up 1 base and V 3 bases, and 4 bases lay outside the gene matches. The CDR3 is 15 residues long. CDR3 residues: CAISEGGDGTDTQYF. In nucleotides, the CDR3 is TGTGCCATCAGTGAAGGGGGCGATGGCACAGATACGCAGTATTTT.

The V gene is TRBV27, the J gene TRBJ2-7, with D possibly matching TRBD2 (6 bases). V was shortened by 6 bases and J by 2 bases, with 20 bases between the two germline ends. The CDR3 is 16 amino acids. Looked up from germline, CDR1 is MNHEY and CDR2 is SMNVEV (reference sequence). The DNA for the CDR3 is TGTGCCAGCAGCCGAACTGGGGGAGGACCAGCCTACGAGCAGTACTTC. This encodes CASSRTGGGPAYEQYF.

As DNA, the CDR3 is TGTGCCTTAAGGGGACCGGACTATGTGCAGTACTTC. Translating it yields CALRGPDYVQYF. The chain is built from TRBV30 and TRBJ2-7, with D perhaps TRBD2 (6 bases). V was shortened by 7 bases and J by 9 bases, with 19 bases between the two germline ends. This CDR3 is built from 12 residues. Germline V gives CDR1 GTSNPN, CDR2 SVGIG (reference sequence).

The chain carries TRBV25-1 and TRBJ2-7; 8 bases agree with TRBD1. The CDR3 is 16 residues long. V was pared by 3 bases and J by 5 bases, with 12 bases of the junction left unmatched. The germline CDR1 and CDR2 sequences are MGHDK and SYGVNS. In DNA, the CDR3 is TGTGCCAGCAGTGAGCTACAGGGGGTTAAGGTCCACGAGCAGTACTTC. Translation gives CASSELQGVKVHEQYF.

The chain uses TRBV4-2 and TRBJ2-7; 7 nucleotides align to TRBD1. The V gene end was trimmed by 4 bases and the J gene end by 0 bases; junction bases not matched to a gene: 6. This CDR3 contains 15 residues. Germline V gives CDR1 LGHNA, CDR2 YNFKEQ. CDR3: CASSRAAGGSYEQYF. The CDR3 region has the DNA TGTGCCAGCAGCCGAGCAGCAGGGGGCTCCTACGAGCAGTACTTC.

The table lists this clone with a few counts. The chain uses TRBV13 and TRBJ2-7; D is perhaps TRBD2 (6 bases). V was cut by 5 bases and J by 2 bases, with 16 bases left in between. The CDR3 consists of 15 residues. CDR1 is PRHDT and CDR2 is FYEKMQ in the germline V gene (reference sequence). The CDR3 DNA reads TGTGCCAGCAGCCCCATACTAGCCCTTACCTACGAGCAGTACTTC. As protein: CASSPILALTYEQYF.